This TCR beta chain was profiled in a study of CD8 T cells in ankylosing spondylitis. General study results and limits: In reactive arthritis synovial fluid and blood, some motif variants had been reported before. Blood from ankylosing spondylitis patients appeared to carry a characteristic roughly 8-variant TCR beta motif.

This clonotype was found many times. Its antigen is currently unknown. The germline CDR1 and CDR2 sequences are MNHEY and SVGEGT. There are 17 residues in the CDR3. Trimming cost V 0 bases and J 5 bases; bases outside gene matches: 7. Construction of TCR beta libraries was performed using quantitative 5'-RACE with molecular barcodes. TCRdb processed the 5' RACE reads anew with MiXCR; each CDR3 protein has one entry. The table has 200,000 to 300,000 distinct CDR3 sequences, approximately 11% seen once. The sequenced sample was blood, either unsorted or a sorted T cell fraction (not recorded which). The V and J genes are TRBV6-2 or TRBV6-3 and TRBJ2-5, with 12 bases fitting TRBD2. This sequence originates from a male donor with ankylosing spondylitis or in good health (not recorded which). CDR3: CASSYSLGLAGTETQYF. The DNA of the CDR3 is TGTGCCAGCAGTTACTCGCTCGGACTAGCGGGAACGGAGACCCAGTACTTC.